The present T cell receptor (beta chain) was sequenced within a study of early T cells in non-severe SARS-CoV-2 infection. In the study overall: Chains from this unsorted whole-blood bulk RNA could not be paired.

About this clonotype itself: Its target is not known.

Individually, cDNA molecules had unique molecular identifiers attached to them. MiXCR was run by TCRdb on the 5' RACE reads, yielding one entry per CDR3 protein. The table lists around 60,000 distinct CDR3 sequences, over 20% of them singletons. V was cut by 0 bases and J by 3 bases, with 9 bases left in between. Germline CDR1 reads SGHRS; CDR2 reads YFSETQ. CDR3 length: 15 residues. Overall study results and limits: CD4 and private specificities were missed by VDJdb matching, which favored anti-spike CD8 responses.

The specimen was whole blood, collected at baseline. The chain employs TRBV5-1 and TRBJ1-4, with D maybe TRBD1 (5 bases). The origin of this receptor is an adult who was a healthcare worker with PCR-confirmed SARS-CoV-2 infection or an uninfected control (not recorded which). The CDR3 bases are TGCGCCAGCAGCTTGGCCCAGGGTGCTAATGAAAAACTGTTTTTT. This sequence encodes CASSLAQGANEKLFF.